This TCR beta chain appears in the sequencing data of a study of T cells in Graves' hyperthyroidism and ophthalmopathy. About the study: Before treatment of any kind, peripheral blood was taken at initial diagnosis. General study findings and limits: Most clonotypes expanded in the thyroid (above 0.001) were also present in blood.

PBMCs stemmed from approximately 9.1 ml fresh peripheral blood. Using RNA transcripts as the source, TCR beta CDR3 regions were amplified. TCR CDR3 underwent first-round RT-PCR with the HTBI primer set. A single record per CDR3 protein comes from TCRdb applying MiXCR to the multiplex PCR reads. There are about 640,000 distinct CDR3 sequences in the sample; 20% to 25% occur only once, and 34% lies in the top ten. V lost 3 bases to trimming and J lost 3 bases, with 7 bases between them. Germline-derived CDR1 and CDR2 are SGHRS and YFSETQ. CDR3 length equals 12 residues. Worth noting for this clonotype: Its antigen is not identified.

This chain joins TRBV5-1 and TRBJ2-7, with TRBD1 as a possible D gene (5 bases). Sequencing was done on a sample of blood. The clonotype originates from a young man with Graves' ophthalmopathy. CDR3 region: CASSYDSYEQYF. CDR3 nucleotide sequence: TGCGCCAGCAGCTACGACAGCTACGAGCAGTACTTC.